The 30 T cell receptor beta chains below were found in one sample sequenced in a study of OX40 agonist ivuxolimab in advanced cancers. Profiling relied on immunoSEQ multiplex PCR, and the TCRdb table lists in-frame clones only, not all of them. The table shows around 84,000 clones, with 89% occurring only once. The starting material was CD4+ or CD8+ T cells sorted from blood, obtained in a trial of the OX40 agonist ivuxolimab. These receptor sequences come from an adult with an advanced solid tumor such as melanoma, head and neck, liver or kidney cancer.

This clone showed up just once. The rearrangement uses TRBV30 and TRBJ1-1; 9 positions agree with TRBD1. Germline CDR1 reads GTSNPN; CDR2 reads SVGIG (reference sequence). The CDR3 has 13 residues. V shed 6 bases and J 8 bases; nucleotides not matched to a gene: 10. The CDR3 nucleotides read TGTGCCTGCTTCCAGGACAGGGGATTAGAAGCTTTCTTT. Amino acids: CACFQDRGLEAFF.

The CDR3 nucleotides read TGTGCCAGCAGTGATTTAGGTTTGACTAGCGGAAACTCCTACGAGCAGTACTTC. It translates to CASSDLGLTSGNSYEQYF. The J gene is TRBJ2-7, the V gene TRBV2; 9 nucleotides line up with TRBD2. The germline V gene has CDR1 SNHLY and CDR2 FYNNEI. V dropped 3 bases and J dropped 0; count of bases not matched to a gene: 12. CDR3 length equals 18 residues. The whole variable domain, filled in from reference TRBV2 and TRBJ2-7, reads EPEVTQTPSHQVTQMGQEVILRCVPISNHLYFYWYRQILGQKVEFLVSFYNNEISEKSEIFDDQFSVERPDGSNFTLKIRSTKLEDSAMYFCASSDLGLTSGNSYEQYFGPGTRLTVT.

The V and J genes are TRBV11-2 and TRBJ2-5; a possible D gene is TRBD2 (6 bases). The CDR3 covers 15 residues. Per the germline V gene, CDR1 is SGHAT and CDR2 is FQNNGV. Trimming took off 1 base at V and 6 bases at J, with 15 bases between the two ends. In DNA, the CDR3 is TGTGCCAGCAGCTTAGGACCAGCGGGTCGAAAGACCCAGTACTTC. Its translation is CASSLGPAGRKTQYF.

A few counts support this clone. For the CDR3, the DNA is TGTGCCAGCAGCCAAAGTACCGGGGAGCTGTTTTTT. As protein: CASSQSTGELFF. The chain carries TRBV4-2 and TRBJ2-2, with no clear D. The V gene lost 2 bases and the J gene lost 5 bases, with 3 bases spanning the gap. The CDR3 runs to 12 residues. The germline CDR1 and CDR2 sequences are LGHNA and YNFKEQ.

This chain joins TRBV5-1 and TRBJ1-4; weak D call: TRBD1 (6 bases). V dropped 4 bases and J dropped 3 bases, with 22 bases sitting between them. This CDR3 is built from 18 residues. The germline V gene has CDR1 SGHRS and CDR2 YFSETQ. The CDR3 region is CASSRSGGQIRANEKLFF. The CDR3 DNA reads as TGCGCCAGCAGCCGGTCGGGGGGGCAAATTCGGGCTAATGAAAAACTGTTTTTT. The full variable domain, rest sourced from reference TRBV5-1 and TRBJ1-4, is KAGVTQTPRYLIKTRGQQVTLSCSPISGHRSVSWYQQTPGQGLQFLFEYFSETQRNKGNFPGRFSGRQFSNSRSEMNVSTLELGDSALYLCASSRSGGQIRANEKLFFGSGTQLSVL.

V and J are TRBV19 and TRBJ1-1, with D possibly being TRBD1 (6 bases). V lost 4 bases and J lost 1, with 19 bases in between. Germline CDR1 LNHDA, CDR2 SQIVND (reference sequence). The CDR3 extends over 17 amino acids. The CDR3 sequence: CASSTHTAGDKNTEAFF. The DNA for the CDR3 is TGTGCCAGTAGTACTCATACAGCGGGGGACAAGAACACTGAAGCTTTCTTT.

This clone appeared a few times. This sequence joins TRBV20-1 and TRBJ1-1; TRBD1 aligns across 7 bases. The V and J ends lost 6 bases and 11 bases, in that order; junction bases with no gene match: 9. In germline, CDR1 is DFQATT, CDR2 SNEGSKA (reference sequence). CDR3 length: 11 residues. The CDR3 bases are TGCAGTGCGTGGACAGGCATGACGGCTTTCTTT. This codes for CSAWTGMTAFF.

The chain joins TRBV6-5 to TRBJ2-7; 9 positions match TRBD2. The CDR3 contains 15 residues. Germline loops: CDR1 MNHEY, CDR2 SVGAGI. V lost 4 bases, J lost 2 bases, and 6 bases stayed unmatched. CDR3 in DNA: TGTGCCAGCAGTTCACCTAGCGGGACCACCTACGAGCAGTACTTC. This gives the protein CASSSPSGTTYEQYF.

The rearrangement uses TRBV10-2 and TRBJ2-7, with unresolved D. The V gene lost 3 bases and the J gene lost 3 bases, with 3 bases spanning the gap. Germline-derived CDR1 and CDR2 are WSHSY and SAAADI. CDR3 size: 11 residues. The CDR3: CASSEGYEQYF. CDR3 DNA sequence: TGCGCCAGCAGTGAAGGCTACGAGCAGTACTTC.

V gene TRBV28 combines with J gene TRBJ2-3; 8 nucleotides match TRBD1. This CDR3 is built from 15 residues. Per the germline V gene, CDR1 is MDHEN and CDR2 is SYDVKM. Losses at the gene ends were 3 bases for V and 3 bases for J; bases not matched to a gene: 5. The CDR3 DNA follows: TGTGCCAGCAGTTTGACGGACAGGGTGACAGATACGCAGTATTTT. Its protein product is CASSLTDRVTDTQYF.

The rearrangement joins TRBV6-1 to TRBJ2-1; perhaps D is TRBD1 or TRBD2 (5 bases each). The germline CDR1 and CDR2 sequences are MNHNS and SASEGT. The CDR3 sequence is 16 residues long. Trimming removed 0 bases at V and 3 bases at J, with 12 bases between. CDR3 sequence: CASSEATGGYYNEQFF. CDR3 DNA: TGTGCCAGCAGTGAAGCTACAGGAGGATACTACAATGAGCAGTTCTTC.

The chain joins TRBV4-1 to TRBJ2-5; tentatively, D is TRBD1 (6 bases). The CDR3 consists of 15 residues. The germline V and J ends were trimmed by 0 bases and 4 bases, with 12 bases remaining between them. Per germline, CDR1 MGHRA and CDR2 YSYEKL. The CDR3 protein is CASSQDLGRGETQYF. For the CDR3, the DNA is TGCGCCAGCAGCCAAGATCTTGGCAGGGGAGAGACCCAGTACTTC.

This chain connects TRBV2 to TRBJ2-7, with 8 positions matching TRBD1. There are 14 residues in the CDR3. J gave up 7 bases and V 7 bases, and 12 bases lay outside the gene matches. The germline gives CDR1 SNHLY, CDR2 FYNNEI. CDR3 amino acids: CASILTGGLAEQYF. For the CDR3, the DNA is TGTGCCAGCATCCTCACAGGGGGGCTGGCTGAGCAGTACTTC.

This clone came up once. J is TRBJ1-6 and V is TRBV4-2, with D possibly TRBD1 on 5 matching bases. Germline-derived CDR1 and CDR2 are LGHNA and YNFKEQ. CDR3 size: 18 residues. V was pared by 2 bases and J by 0 bases, with 14 bases between. DNA of the CDR3: TGTGCCAGCAGCCAATTCGGGGACCCCAGCTCCTATAATTCACCCCTCCACTTT. Translation: CASSQFGDPSSYNSPLHF.

The chain employs TRBV5-1 and TRBJ1-1; unclear D gene. The CDR3 is 15 residues long. Trimming removed 2 bases at V and 0 bases at J, with 11 bases between. The germline V gene encodes CDR1 SGHRS and CDR2 YFSETQ. The CDR3 coding sequence is TGCGCCAGCAGCTTAAGAGGTCCGGTGAACACTGAAGCTTTCTTT. Amino acids: CASSLRGPVNTEAFF.

This clone was counted between two and nine times. The chain recombines TRBV6-1 with TRBJ1-5; D remains unclear. Trimming removed 5 bases at V and 0 bases at J, with 8 bases between. In germline, CDR1 is MNHNS, CDR2 SASEGT. The CDR3 is 14 amino acids. CDR3 DNA sequence: TGTGCCAGCAGTATCGACTATAGCAATCAGCCCCAGCATTTT. Protein: CASSIDYSNQPQHF.

V usage is TRBV30 and J usage is TRBJ1-6, with 8 bases that match TRBD1. The CDR3 spans 13 residues. Germline CDR1 is GTSNPN and CDR2 is SVGIG (reference sequence). V dropped 3 bases and J dropped 11; count of bases not matched to a gene: 6. The CDR3 reads CAWRPRQGTPLHF. The CDR3 nucleotides are TGTGCCTGGAGACCTAGACAGGGGACACCCCTCCACTTT. The full variable domain, in which reference TRBV30 and TRBJ1-6 provide the parts outside the CDR3, is SQTIHQWPATLVQPVGSPLSLECTVEGTSNPNLYWYRQAAGRGLQLLFYSVGIGQISSEVPQNLSASRPQDRQFILSSKKLLLSDSGFYLCAWRPRQGTPLHFGNGTRLTVT.

The V and J genes are TRBV19 and TRBJ2-3; 11 bases fit TRBD2. The CDR3 covers 14 residues. Germline V gene sequence: CDR1 LNHDA, CDR2 SQIVND (reference sequence). The J segment lost 4 bases and the V segment lost 5 bases, leaving 2 bases of the junction unmatched. This CDR3 reads CASSLAGGSDTQYF. CDR3 coding DNA: TGTGCCAGTAGTCTAGCGGGAGGCTCAGATACGCAGTATTTT.

V and J are TRBV9 and TRBJ2-7, with 9 bases fitting TRBD2. The CDR3 consists of 15 residues. The V gene's germline CDR1 is SGDLS and CDR2 YYNGEE. Germline trimming cut 0 bases from V and 3 bases from J; bases unmatched to any gene: 4. CDR3 sequence: CASSVGLAGIYEQYF. The CDR3 DNA reads TGTGCCAGCAGCGTAGGGCTAGCGGGGATCTACGAGCAGTACTTC.

The rearrangement links TRBV28 to TRBJ1-1; TRBD1 matches 7 bases. This CDR3 has 13 amino acids. The ends lost 11 bases at V and 1 base at J; junction bases unmatched: 7. From germline, CDR1 is MDHEN and CDR2 SYDVKM. This CDR3 reads CAGNRGGNTEAFF. In DNA, the CDR3 is TGTGCCGGGAACAGGGGAGGGAACACTGAAGCTTTCTTT.

The chain joins TRBV7-8 to TRBJ1-1; unclear D gene. CDR3 length equals 16 residues. Trimming left V 2 bases short and J 1 base short, with 14 bases between. Per the germline V gene, CDR1 is SGHVS and CDR2 is FQNEAQ. In DNA form, the CDR3 reads TGTGCCAGCAGCTTATATTCGGAACTAAAGAACACTGAAGCTTTCTTT. The encoded protein is CASSLYSELKNTEAFF.

The chain has TRBV27 and TRBJ1-5; 7 nucleotides line up with TRBD1. V shed 6 bases, J shed 2 bases, and the junction held 16 bases outside the gene matches. CDR3 length: 18 residues. In germline, CDR1 is MNHEY, CDR2 SMNVEV (reference sequence). The CDR3 region has the DNA TGTGCCAGCAGGCGTAGCGGGGTTGGCCAGGGGGGCAATCAGCCCCAGCATTTT. It encodes CASRRSGVGQGGNQPQHF.

The J gene is TRBJ2-5, the V gene TRBV9; 7 bases line up with TRBD2. V lost 0 bases and J lost 1; bases outside the gene matches: 6. CDR1 SGDLS and CDR2 YYNGEE come from the germline V gene. CDR3 length: 16 residues. Written as DNA, the CDR3 is TGTGCCAGCAGCGTAGGGGGGTCTAGCGGCCAAGAGACCCAGTACTTC. Protein product: CASSVGGSSGQETQYF.

The chain recombines TRBV2 with TRBJ2-5, with 11 positions matching TRBD1. J lost 1 base, V lost 7 bases, and 8 bases had no gene match. CDR3 size: 16 residues. Germline V gives CDR1 SNHLY, CDR2 FYNNEI. For the CDR3, the DNA is TGTGCCAGCACCCGACCCGGGACAGGGGGCCAAGAGACCCAGTACTTC. This gives the protein CASTRPGTGGQETQYF.

The chain is built from TRBV12-2 and TRBJ2-7; the table's TRBD2 call for D was not verified on the DNA. TRBV12-2 is a recognized pseudogene. The CDR3 is 19 residues long. This CDR3 is CASRLAGGRDGFPQYEQYF. The DNA of the CDR3 is TGTGCAAGTCGCTTAGCGGGAGGCCGGGACGGCTTTCCTCAGTACGAGCAGTACTTC.

The rearrangement links TRBV4-1 to TRBJ2-3, with TRBD2 matching over 9 bases. This CDR3 has 15 residues. J lost 4 bases, V lost 4 bases, and 6 bases had no gene match. The germline V gene encodes CDR1 MGHRA and CDR2 YSYEKL. CDR3 DNA: TGCGCCAGCAGCCTATTAGCGGGAGTTTCAGATACGCAGTATTTT. Residues: CASSLLAGVSDTQYF.

This rearrangement joins TRBV5-1 to TRBJ2-7, with 10 nucleotides matching TRBD2. The CDR3 sequence is 18 residues long. V lost 1 base and J lost 0; bases outside the gene matches: 10. Germline CDR1 is SGHRS and CDR2 is YFSETQ. Here the CDR3 reads CASSLLFSGGRSSYEQYF. The CDR3 DNA follows: TGCGCCAGCAGCTTGCTTTTTAGCGGGGGGCGAAGCTCCTACGAGCAGTACTTC.

The J gene is TRBJ2-3, the V gene TRBV6-6; D may be TRBD1 or TRBD2 (6 bases each). This CDR3 has 14 residues. Germline CDR1 MNHNY, CDR2 SVGAGI (reference sequence). The V gene lost 6 bases and the J gene lost 3 bases, with 13 bases spanning the gap. The CDR3 sequence is CASRKRGETDTQYF. CDR3 in DNA: TGTGCCAGCAGAAAGAGGGGGGAGACAGATACGCAGTATTTT.

This CDR3 is CASSLDGRNEQFF. CDR3 coding DNA: TGCGCCAGCAGCTTAGACGGGAGAAATGAGCAGTTCTTC. This sequence joins TRBV5-1 and TRBJ2-1; the D gene is possibly TRBD2 (6 bases). The CDR3 loop spans 13 amino acids. V was shortened by 2 bases and J by 7 bases, with 10 bases between the two germline ends. Germline V gives CDR1 SGHRS, CDR2 YFSETQ. Complete variable domain (other parts from reference TRBV5-1 and TRBJ2-1): KAGVTQTPRYLIKTRGQQVTLSCSPISGHRSVSWYQQTPGQGLQFLFEYFSETQRNKGNFPGRFSGRQFSNSRSEMNVSTLELGDSALYLCASSLDGRNEQFFGPGTRLTVL.

This clone was seen a few times. V and J are TRBV10-3 and TRBJ2-3; D not resolved. CDR3 length: 15 residues. Trimming left V 0 bases short and J 1 base short, with 8 bases between. Germline lookup yields CDR1 ENHRY and CDR2 SYGVKD. CDR3 sequence (DNA): TGTGCCATCAGTGAGTCTGGTGTACGCACAGATACGCAGTATTTT. Its protein product is CAISESGVRTDTQYF.